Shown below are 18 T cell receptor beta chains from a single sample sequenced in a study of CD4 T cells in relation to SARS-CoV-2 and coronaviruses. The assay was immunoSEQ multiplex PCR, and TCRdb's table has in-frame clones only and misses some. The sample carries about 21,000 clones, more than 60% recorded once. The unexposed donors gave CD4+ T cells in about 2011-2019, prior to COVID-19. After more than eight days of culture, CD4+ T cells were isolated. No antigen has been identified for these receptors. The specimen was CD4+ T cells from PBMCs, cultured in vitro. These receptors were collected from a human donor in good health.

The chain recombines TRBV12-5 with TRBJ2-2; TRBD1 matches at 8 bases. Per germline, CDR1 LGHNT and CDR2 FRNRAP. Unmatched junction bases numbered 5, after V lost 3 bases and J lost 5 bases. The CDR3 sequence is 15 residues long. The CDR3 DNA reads TGTGCTAGTGGTTTACAGGGGGTACGGACCGGGGAGCTGTTTTTT. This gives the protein CASGLQGVRTGELFF.

In DNA, the CDR3 is TGTGCCAGCAGCTACGGACTTAACACTGAAGCTTTCTTT. Protein product: CASSYGLNTEAFF. The genes are TRBV7-9 and TRBJ1-1; no firm D call. The CDR3 totals 13 residues. Deletions cut 4 bases from V and 2 bases from J, with 8 bases between. The germline CDR1 and CDR2 sequences are SEHNR and FQNEAQ (reference sequence). The full variable domain, rest sourced from reference TRBV7-9 and TRBJ1-1, is DTGVSQNPRHKITKRGQNVTFRCDPISEHNRLYWYRQTLGQGPEFLTYFQNEAQLEKSRLLSDRFSAERPKGSFSTLEIQRTEQGDSAMYLCASSYGLNTEAFFGQGTRLTVV.

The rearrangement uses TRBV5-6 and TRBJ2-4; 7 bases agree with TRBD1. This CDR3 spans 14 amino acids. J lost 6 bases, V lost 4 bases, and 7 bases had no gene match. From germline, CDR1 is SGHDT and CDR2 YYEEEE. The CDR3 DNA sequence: TGTGCCAGCAGCCCGACAGGGATCAGAAACATTCAGTACTTC. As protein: CASSPTGIRNIQYF.

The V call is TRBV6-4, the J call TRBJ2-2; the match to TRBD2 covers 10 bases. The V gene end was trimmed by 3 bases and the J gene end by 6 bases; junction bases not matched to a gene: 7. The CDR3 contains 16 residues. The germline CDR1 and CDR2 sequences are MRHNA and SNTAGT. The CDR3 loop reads CASSEASGSGAGELFF. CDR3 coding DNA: TGTGCCAGCAGTGAGGCTAGCGGGAGTGGCGCCGGGGAGCTGTTTTTT.

CDR3 loop: CASSSSVGTEAFF. CDR3 coding DNA: TGTGCCAGCAGTTCTTCCGTGGGAACTGAAGCTTTCTTT. J is TRBJ1-1 and V is TRBV5-5; D uncertain. Germline CDR1 is SGHKS and CDR2 is YYEKEE (reference sequence). V was pared by 5 bases and J by 5 bases, with 13 bases between. This CDR3 spans 13 amino acids. The entire variable domain, with the rest obtained from reference TRBV5-5 and TRBJ1-1, is as follows: DAGVTQSPTHLIKTRGQQVTLRCSPISGHKSVSWYQQVLGQGPQFIFQYYEKEERGRGNFPDRFSARQFPNYSSELNVNALLLGDSALYLCASSSSVGTEAFFGQGTRLTVV.

The DNA of the CDR3 is TGTGCCAGCAGTTTAGGACAGCCAGTACAACTGTTTTTT. The encoded protein is CASSLGQPVQLFF. The chain links TRBV12-3 or TRBV12-4 to TRBJ1-4; possibly TRBD1 for D (5 bases). The CDR3 spans 13 residues. Trimming stripped 1 base from V and 12 bases from J, with 12 bases between.

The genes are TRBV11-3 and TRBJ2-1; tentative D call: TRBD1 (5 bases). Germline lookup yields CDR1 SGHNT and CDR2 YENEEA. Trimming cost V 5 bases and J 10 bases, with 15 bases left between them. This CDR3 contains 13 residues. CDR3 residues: CASSRSRAREQFF. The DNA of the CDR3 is TGTGCCAGCAGCCGTTCCAGGGCCCGCGAGCAGTTCTTC.

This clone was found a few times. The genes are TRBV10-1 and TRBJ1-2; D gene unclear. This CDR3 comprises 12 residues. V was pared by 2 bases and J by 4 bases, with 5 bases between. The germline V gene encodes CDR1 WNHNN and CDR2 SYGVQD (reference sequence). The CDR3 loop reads CASSEGSYGYTF. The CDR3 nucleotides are TGCGCCAGCAGTGAGGGGAGCTATGGCTACACCTTC.

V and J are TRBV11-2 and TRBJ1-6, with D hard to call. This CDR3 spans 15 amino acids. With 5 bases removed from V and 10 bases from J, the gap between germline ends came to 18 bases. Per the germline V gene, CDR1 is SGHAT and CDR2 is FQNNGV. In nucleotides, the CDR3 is TGTGCCAGCAGCGTCGTACGAGGGTTAGGCTCACCCCTCCACTTT. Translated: CASSVVRGLGSPLHF.

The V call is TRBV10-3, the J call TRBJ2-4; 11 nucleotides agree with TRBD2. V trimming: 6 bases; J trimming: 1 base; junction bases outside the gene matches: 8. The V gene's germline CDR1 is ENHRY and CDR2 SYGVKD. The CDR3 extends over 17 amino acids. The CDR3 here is CAISVAGGAGAKNIQYF. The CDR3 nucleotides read TGTGCCATCAGCGTAGCGGGAGGGGCGGGGGCCAAAAACATTCAGTACTTC.

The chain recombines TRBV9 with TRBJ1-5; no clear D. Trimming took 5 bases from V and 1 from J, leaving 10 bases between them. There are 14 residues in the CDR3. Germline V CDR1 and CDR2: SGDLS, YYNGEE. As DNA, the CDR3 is TGTGCCAGCAGTGAGTCTCGCAGCAATCAGCCCCAGCATTTT. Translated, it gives CASSESRSNQPQHF.

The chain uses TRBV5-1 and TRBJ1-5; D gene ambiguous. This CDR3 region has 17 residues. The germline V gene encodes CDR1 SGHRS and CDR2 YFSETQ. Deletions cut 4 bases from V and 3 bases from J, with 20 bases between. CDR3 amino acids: CASSRQDPEGSNQPQHF. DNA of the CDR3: TGCGCCAGCAGCAGGCAAGACCCGGAGGGTTCCAATCAGCCCCAGCATTTT.

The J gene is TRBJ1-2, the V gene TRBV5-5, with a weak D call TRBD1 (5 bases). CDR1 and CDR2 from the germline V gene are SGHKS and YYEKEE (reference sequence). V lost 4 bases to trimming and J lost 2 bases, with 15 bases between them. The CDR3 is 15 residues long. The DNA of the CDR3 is TGTGCCAGCAGCCCCGGAGGGGCCCTCAACTATGGCTACACCTTC. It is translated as CASSPGGALNYGYTF.

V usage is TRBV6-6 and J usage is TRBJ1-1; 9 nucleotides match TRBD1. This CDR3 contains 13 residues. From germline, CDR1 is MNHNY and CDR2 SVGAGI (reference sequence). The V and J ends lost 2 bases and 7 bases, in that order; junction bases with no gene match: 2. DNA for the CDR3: TGTGCCAGCAGTTACCAGGACAGGGGTGAAGCTTTCTTT. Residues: CASSYQDRGEAFF.

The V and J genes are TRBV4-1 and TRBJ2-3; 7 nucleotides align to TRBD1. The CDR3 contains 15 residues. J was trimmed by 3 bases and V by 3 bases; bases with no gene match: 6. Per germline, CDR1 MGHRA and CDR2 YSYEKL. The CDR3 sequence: CASSQDRILTDTQYF. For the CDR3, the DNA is TGCGCCAGCAGCCAGGACAGGATTTTAACAGATACGCAGTATTTT.

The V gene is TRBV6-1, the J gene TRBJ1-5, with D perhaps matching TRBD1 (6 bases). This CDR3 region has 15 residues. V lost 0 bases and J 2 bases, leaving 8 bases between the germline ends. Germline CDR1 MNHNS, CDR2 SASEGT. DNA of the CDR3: TGTGCCAGCAGTGAAGCGCGACAGGGCAATCAGCCCCAGCATTTT. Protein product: CASSEARQGNQPQHF.

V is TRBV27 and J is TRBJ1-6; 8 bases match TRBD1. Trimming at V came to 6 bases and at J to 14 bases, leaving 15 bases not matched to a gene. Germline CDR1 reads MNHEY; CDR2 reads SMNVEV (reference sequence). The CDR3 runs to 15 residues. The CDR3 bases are TGTGCCAGCAGGACCGGACAGGGCCCGGGGGGGGCCCTCCACTTT. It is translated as CASRTGQGPGGALHF.

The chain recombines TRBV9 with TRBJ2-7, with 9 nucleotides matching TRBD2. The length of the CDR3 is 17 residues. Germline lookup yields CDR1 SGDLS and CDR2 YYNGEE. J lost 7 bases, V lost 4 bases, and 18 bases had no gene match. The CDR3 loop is CASSLAGTSYLSGEQYF. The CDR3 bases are TGTGCCAGCAGCCTTGCCGGGACTAGCTATCTATCGGGGGAGCAGTACTTC.